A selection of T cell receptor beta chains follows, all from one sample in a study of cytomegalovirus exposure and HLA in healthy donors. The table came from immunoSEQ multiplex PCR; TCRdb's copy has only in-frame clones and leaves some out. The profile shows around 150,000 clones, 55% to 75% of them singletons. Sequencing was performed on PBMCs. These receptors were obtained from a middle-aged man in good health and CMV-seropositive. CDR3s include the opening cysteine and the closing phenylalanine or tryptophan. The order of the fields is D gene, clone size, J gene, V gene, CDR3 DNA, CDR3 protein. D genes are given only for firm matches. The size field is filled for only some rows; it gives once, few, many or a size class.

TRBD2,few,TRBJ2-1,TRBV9,TGTGCCAGCAGCGGAGCCGGGTTGGGGACTAGAACCTACAATGAGCAGTTCTTC,CASSGAGLGTRTYNEQFF
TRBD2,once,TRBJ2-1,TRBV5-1,TGCGCCAGCAGCTTGGGGCCGGGAGGGCTGAATGAGCAGTTCTTC,CASSLGPGGLNEQFF
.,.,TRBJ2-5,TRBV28,TGTGCCAGCAGTTCTCAATACAGGGCCGAGCGAGGGGTGACCCAGTACTTC,CASSSQYRAERGVTQYF
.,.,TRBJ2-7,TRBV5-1,TGCGCCAGCAGCCCGGGATCTAGCGATAGCTACGAGCAGTACTTC,CASSPGSSDSYEQYF
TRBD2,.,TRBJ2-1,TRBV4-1,TGCGCCAGCAGCCAAGGGATAGTAGCGGGAGGAAACAATGAGCAGTTCTTC,CASSQGIVAGGNNEQFF
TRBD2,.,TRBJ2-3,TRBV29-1,TGCAGCGTCACGGCGGGAGTGGCAGATACGCAGTATTTT,CSVTAGVADTQYF
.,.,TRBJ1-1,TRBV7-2,TGTGCCAGCAGCCCCCACCTGAGGAACACTGAAGCTTTCTTT,CASSPHLRNTEAFF
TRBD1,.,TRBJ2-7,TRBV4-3,TGCGCCAGCAGCTGGACAGGTTCCTACGAGCAGTACTTC,CASSWTGSYEQYF
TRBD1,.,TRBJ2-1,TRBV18,TGTGCCAGCTCCCAGGACAGGGGGCGTGGAAACAATGAGCAGTTCTTC,CASSQDRGRGNNEQFF
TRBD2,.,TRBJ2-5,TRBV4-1,TGCGCCAGCAGCCAGGGAGGGACTAAAGAGACCCAGTACTTC,CASSQGGTKETQYF
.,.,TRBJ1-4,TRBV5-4,TGTGCCAGCACGACGGGGATGAATGAAAAACTGTTTTTT,CASTTGMNEKLFF
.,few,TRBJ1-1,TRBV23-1,TGCGCCAGCAAGCCCCATTTGGGGAGGTACACTGAAGCTTTCTTT,CASKPHLGRYTEAFF
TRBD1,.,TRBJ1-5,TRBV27,TGTGCCAGCTCCCCCGTGGACAGGGGAAATCAGCCCCAGCATTTT,CASSPVDRGNQPQHF
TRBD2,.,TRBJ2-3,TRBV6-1,TGTGCCAGCAGTGGGACTAGCGGGGCCCGCAATACGCAGTATTTT,CASSGTSGARNTQYF
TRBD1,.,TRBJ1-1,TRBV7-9,TGTGCCAGCAGCTCGACCAGGGGGCTAAGGGCTGAAGCTTTCTTT,CASSSTRGLRAEAFF
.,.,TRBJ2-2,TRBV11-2,TGTGCCAGCAGCCTTAATCCGAACACCGGGGAGCTGTTTTTT,CASSLNPNTGELFF
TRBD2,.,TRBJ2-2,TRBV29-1,TGCAGCGTAGAGCGGGGGGGCCCCACCGGGGAGCTGTTTTTT,CSVERGGPTGELFF
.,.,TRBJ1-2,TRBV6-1,TGTGCCAGCACGCCTACCAACTATGGCTACACCTTC,CASTPTNYGYTF
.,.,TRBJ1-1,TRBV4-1,TGCGCCAGCAGCCGTCCAGGGGAGCGCACTGAAGCTTTCTTT,CASSRPGERTEAFF
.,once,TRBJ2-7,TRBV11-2,TGTGCCAGCAGCTTAGATAGGAGCGAGCAGTACTTC,CASSLDRSEQYF
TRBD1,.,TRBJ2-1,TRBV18,TGTGCCAGCTCACGAGGGACAGGGGATGAGCAGTTCTTC,CASSRGTGDEQFF
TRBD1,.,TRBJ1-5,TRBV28,TGTGCCAGCAACCCTGGGGACAGTCTCGCGCGCAATCAGCCCCAGCATTTT,CASNPGDSLARNQPQHF
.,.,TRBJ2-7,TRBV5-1,TGCGCCAGCAGCCAAGAGGACAGCCGCTACGAGCGGTACTTC,CASSQEDSRYERYF
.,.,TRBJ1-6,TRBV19,TGTGCCAGTAGTATCTCCCCGGGGACATCTCATTCACCCCTCCACTTT,CASSISPGTSHSPLHF